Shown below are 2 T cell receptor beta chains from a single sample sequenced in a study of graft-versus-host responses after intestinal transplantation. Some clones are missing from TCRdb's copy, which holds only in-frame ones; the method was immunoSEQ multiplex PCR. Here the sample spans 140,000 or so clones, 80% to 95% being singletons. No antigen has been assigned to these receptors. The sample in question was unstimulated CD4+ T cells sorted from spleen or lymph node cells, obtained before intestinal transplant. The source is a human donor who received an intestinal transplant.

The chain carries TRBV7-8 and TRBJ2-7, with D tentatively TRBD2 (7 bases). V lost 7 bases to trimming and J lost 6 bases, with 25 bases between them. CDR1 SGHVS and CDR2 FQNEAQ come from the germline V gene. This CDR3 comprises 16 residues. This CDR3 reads CASTQRGGNQAGEQYF. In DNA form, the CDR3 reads TGTGCCAGCACCCAAAGGGGGGGGAATCAGGCGGGCGAGCAGTACTTC.

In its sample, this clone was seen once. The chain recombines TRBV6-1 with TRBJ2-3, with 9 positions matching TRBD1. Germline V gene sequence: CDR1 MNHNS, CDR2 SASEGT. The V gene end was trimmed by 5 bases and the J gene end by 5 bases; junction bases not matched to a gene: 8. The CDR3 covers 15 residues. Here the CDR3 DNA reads TGTGCCAGCAGTTCTGGACAGGGGCGTGGAGATACGCAGTATTTT. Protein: CASSSGQGRGDTQYF.